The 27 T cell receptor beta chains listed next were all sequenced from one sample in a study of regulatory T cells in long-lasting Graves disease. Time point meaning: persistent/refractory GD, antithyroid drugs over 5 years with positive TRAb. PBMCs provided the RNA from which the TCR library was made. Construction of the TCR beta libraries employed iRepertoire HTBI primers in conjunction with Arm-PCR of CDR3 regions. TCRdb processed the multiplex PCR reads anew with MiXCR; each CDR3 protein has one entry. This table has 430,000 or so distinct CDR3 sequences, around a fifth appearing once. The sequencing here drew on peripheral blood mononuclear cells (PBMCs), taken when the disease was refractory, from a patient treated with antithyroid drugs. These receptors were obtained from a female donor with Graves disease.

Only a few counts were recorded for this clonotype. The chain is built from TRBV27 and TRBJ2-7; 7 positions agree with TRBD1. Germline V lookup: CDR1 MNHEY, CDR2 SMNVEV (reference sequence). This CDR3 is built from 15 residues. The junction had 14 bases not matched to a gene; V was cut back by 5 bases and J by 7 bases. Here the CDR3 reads CASSPSGTVITEQYF. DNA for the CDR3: TGTGCCAGCAGTCCCTCCGGGACAGTTATAACAGAGCAGTACTTC.

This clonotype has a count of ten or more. The CDR3 nucleotides are TGTGCCAGCAGTGACGGACAGCCCCAAGCGGAGACCCAGTACTTC. Residues: CASSDGQPQAETQYF. This chain connects TRBV2 to TRBJ2-5, with D maybe TRBD1 (6 bases). Germline V lookup: CDR1 SNHLY, CDR2 FYNNEI. This CDR3 region has 15 residues. V lost 3 bases to trimming and J lost 5 bases, with 16 bases between them.

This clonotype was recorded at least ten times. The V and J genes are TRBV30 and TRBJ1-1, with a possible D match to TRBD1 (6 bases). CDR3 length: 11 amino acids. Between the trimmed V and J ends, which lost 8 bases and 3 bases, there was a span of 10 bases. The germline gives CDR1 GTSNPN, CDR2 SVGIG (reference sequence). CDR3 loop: CAAGQDTEAFF. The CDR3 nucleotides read TGTGCCGCGGGACAAGACACTGAAGCTTTCTTT.

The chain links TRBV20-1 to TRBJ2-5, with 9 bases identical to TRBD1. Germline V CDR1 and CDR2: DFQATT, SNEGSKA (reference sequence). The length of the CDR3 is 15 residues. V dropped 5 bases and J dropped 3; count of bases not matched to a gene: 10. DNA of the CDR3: TGCAGTGCTGGGGGGGAGGGACAGGGAGAAGAGACCCAGTACTTC. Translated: CSAGGEGQGEETQYF.

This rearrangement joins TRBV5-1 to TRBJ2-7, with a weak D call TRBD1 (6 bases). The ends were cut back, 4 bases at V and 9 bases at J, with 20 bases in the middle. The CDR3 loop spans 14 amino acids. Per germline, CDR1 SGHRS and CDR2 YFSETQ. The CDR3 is CASSTGQGANGQYF. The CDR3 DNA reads TGCGCCAGCAGCACGGGACAAGGGGCCAATGGGCAGTACTTC.

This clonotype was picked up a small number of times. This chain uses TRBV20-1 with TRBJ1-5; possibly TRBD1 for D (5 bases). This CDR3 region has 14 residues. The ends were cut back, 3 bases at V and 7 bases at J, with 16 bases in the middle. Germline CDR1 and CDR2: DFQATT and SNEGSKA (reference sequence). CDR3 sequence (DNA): TGCAGTGCTAGTCCCGGGAGGGGAAACCAGCCCCAGCATTTT. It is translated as CSASPGRGNQPQHF.

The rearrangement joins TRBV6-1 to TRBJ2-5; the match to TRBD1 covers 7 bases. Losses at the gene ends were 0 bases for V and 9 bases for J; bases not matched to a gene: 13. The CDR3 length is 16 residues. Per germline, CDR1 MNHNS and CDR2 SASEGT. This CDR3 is CASSEANGQAAEAQYF. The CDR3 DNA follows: TGTGCCAGCAGTGAAGCAAACGGACAGGCGGCTGAGGCCCAGTACTTC.

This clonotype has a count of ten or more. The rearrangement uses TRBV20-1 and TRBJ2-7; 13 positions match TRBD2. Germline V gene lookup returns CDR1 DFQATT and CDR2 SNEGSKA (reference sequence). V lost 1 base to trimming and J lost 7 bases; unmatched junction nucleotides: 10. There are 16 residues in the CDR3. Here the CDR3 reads CSARGPGLAGRGEQYF. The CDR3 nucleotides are TGCAGTGCTAGAGGACCGGGACTAGCGGGAAGGGGAGAGCAGTACTTC.

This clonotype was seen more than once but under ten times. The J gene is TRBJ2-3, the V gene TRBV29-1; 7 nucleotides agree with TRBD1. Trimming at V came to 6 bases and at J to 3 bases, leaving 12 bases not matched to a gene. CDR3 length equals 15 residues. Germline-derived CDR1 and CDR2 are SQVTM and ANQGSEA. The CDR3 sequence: CSVGTTGYETDTQYF. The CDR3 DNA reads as TGCAGCGTCGGTACGACAGGGTACGAGACAGATACGCAGTATTTT.

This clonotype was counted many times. The CDR3 DNA reads TGCGCCAGCAGCTTTGGACAGGGTGGGACCAAAAACATTCAGTACTTC. Its protein product is CASSFGQGGTKNIQYF. V gene TRBV5-1 combines with J gene TRBJ2-4; 8 bases align to TRBD1. The CDR3 totals 16 residues. The V segment lost 2 bases and the J segment 2 bases; nucleotides outside the gene matches: 6. Germline CDR1 is SGHRS and CDR2 is YFSETQ.

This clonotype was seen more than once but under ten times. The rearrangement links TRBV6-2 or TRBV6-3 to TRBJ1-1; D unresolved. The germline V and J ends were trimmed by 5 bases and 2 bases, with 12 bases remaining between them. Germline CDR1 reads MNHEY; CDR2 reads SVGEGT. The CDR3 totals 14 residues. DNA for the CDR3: TGTGCCAGCAGTGAAAGCTGGGAAAACACTGAAGCTTTCTTT. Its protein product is CASSESWENTEAFF.

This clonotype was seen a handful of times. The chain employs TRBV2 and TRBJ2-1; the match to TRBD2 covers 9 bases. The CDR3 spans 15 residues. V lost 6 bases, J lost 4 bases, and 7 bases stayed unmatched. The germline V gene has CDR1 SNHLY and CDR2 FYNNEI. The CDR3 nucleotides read TGTGCCAGCAGATATAGCGGGAGCGAGTACAATGAGCAGTTCTTC. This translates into CASRYSGSEYNEQFF.

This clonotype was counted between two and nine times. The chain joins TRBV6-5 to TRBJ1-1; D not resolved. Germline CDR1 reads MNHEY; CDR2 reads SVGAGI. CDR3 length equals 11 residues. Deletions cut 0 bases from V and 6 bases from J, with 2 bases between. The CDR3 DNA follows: TGTGCCAGCAGTTACTCGTCTGAAGCTTTCTTT. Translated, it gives CASSYSSEAFF.

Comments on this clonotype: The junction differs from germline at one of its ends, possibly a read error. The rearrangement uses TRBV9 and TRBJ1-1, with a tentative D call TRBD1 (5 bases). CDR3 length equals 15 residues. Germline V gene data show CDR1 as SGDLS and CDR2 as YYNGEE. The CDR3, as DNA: TGTGCCAGCAGCGTAGGTTCAGGGATGAACACTGAAGCTTCCTTT. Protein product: CASSVGSGMNTEASF.

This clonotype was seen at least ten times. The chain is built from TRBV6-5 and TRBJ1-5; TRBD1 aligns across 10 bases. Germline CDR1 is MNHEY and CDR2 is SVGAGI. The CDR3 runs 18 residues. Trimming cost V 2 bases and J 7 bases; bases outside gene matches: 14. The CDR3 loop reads CASSYALGTGALRQPQHF. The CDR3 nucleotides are TGTGCCAGCAGTTACGCACTAGGGACAGGGGCTTTGAGGCAGCCCCAGCATTTT.

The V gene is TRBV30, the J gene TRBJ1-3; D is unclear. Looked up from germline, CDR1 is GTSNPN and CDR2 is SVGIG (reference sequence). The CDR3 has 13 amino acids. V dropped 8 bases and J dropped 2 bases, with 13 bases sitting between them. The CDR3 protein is CAGQTGPGNTIYF. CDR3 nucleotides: TGTGCCGGGCAGACGGGCCCTGGAAACACCATATATTTT.

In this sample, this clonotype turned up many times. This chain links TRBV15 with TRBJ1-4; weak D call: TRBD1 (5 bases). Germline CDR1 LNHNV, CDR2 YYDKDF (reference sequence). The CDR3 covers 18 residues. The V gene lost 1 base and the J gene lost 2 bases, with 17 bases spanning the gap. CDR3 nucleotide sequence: TGTGCCACCAGCAGAGGACAGATCTGGGGAATGACTAATGAAAAACTGTTTTTT. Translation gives CATSRGQIWGMTNEKLFF.

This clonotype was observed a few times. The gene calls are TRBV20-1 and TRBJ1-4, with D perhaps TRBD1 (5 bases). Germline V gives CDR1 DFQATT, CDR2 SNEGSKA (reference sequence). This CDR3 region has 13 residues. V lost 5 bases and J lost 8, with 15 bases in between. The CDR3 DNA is TGCAGTGCTCAAAACGCCGGGACCGAAAAACTGTTTTTT. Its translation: CSAQNAGTEKLFF.

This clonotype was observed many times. The CDR3 coding sequence is TGTGCCAGCAGTGACTGGACAGGGAACTACGAGCAGTACTTC. Translating gives CASSDWTGNYEQYF. This chain links TRBV6-2 or TRBV6-3 with TRBJ2-7; 8 bases are shared with TRBD1. From germline, CDR1 is MNHEY and CDR2 SVGEGT. This CDR3 has 14 amino acids. J was trimmed by 3 bases and V by 5 bases; bases with no gene match: 6.

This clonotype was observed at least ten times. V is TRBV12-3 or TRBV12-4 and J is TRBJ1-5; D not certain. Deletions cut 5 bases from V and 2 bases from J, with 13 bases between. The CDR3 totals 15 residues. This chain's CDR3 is CASSRAQSGNQPQHF. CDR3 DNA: TGTGCCAGCAGTAGGGCCCAGTCCGGCAATCAGCCCCAGCATTTT.

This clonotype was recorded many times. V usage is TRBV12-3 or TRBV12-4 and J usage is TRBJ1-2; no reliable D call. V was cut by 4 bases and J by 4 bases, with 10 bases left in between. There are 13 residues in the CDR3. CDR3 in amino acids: CASSSGDLYGYTF. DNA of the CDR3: TGTGCCAGCAGTTCTGGCGACCTCTATGGCTACACCTTC.

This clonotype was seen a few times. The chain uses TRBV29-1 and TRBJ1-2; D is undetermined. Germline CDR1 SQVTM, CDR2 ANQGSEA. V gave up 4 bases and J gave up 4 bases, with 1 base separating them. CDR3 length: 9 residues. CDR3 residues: CSVVYGYTF. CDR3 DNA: TGCAGCGTTGTCTATGGCTACACCTTC.

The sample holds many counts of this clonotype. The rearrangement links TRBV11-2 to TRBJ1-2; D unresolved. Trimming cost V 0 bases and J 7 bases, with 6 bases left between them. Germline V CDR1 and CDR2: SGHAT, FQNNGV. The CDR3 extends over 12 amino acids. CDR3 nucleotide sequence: TGTGCCAGCAGCTTAGATGTAGTTGGCTACACCTTC. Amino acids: CASSLDVVGYTF.

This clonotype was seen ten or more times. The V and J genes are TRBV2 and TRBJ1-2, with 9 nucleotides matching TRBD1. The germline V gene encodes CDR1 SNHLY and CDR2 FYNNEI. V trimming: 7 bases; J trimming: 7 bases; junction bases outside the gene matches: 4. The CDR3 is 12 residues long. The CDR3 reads CASTNRGPGYTF. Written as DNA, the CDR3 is TGTGCCAGCACCAACAGGGGGCCTGGCTACACCTTC.

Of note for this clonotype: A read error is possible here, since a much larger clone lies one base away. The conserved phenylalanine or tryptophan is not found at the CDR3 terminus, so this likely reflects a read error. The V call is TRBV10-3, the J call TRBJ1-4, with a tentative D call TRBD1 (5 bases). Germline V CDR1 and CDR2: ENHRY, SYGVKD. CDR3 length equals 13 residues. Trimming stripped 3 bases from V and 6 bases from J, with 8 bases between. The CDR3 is CAISEEGDEKLFL. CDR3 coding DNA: TGTGCCATCAGTGAAGAAGGGGATGAAAAACTGTTTCTT.

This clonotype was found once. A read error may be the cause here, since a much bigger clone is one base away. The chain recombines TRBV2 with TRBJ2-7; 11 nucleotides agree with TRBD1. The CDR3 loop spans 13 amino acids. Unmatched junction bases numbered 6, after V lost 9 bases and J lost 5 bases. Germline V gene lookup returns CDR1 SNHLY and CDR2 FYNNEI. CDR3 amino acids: CASGTGGNHEQYF. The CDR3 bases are TGTGCCAGTGGGACAGGGGGAAATCACGAGCAGTACTTC.

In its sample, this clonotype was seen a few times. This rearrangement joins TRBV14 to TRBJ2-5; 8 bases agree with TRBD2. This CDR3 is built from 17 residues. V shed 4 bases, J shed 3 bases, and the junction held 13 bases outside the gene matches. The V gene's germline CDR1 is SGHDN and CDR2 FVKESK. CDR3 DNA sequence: TGTGCCAGCAGCCCACACAGAGCGGGAGTTCCGGAAGAGACCCAGTACTTC. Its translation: CASSPHRAGVPEETQYF.